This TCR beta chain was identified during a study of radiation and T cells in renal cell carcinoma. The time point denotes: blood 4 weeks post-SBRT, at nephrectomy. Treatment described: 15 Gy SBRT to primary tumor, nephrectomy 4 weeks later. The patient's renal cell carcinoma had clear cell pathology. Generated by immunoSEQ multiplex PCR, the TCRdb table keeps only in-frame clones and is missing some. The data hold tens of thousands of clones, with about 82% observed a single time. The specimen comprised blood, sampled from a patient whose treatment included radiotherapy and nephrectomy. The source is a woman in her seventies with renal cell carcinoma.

CDR3 loop: CASSPIYQGSHEQYF. The CDR3 DNA reads TGTGCCAGCTCACCAATCTATCAGGGGTCCCACGAGCAGTACTTC. The gene calls are TRBV18 and TRBJ2-7, with D tentatively TRBD1 (6 bases). Between the trimmed V and J ends, which lost 2 bases and 5 bases, there was a span of 16 bases. Germline values: CDR1 KGHSH, CDR2 LQKENI. The CDR3 is 15 residues long.